The 9 T cell receptor beta chains below all came from one sample that was sequenced in a study of T cell responses to AZD1222 COVID-19 vaccine. Sequencing was performed with immunoSEQ multiplex PCR; in TCRdb, only in-frame clones are kept and a portion is missing. The sample consists of some 150,000 clones, around 83% of them appearing once. Here the sequenced sample was peripheral blood, taken 28 days after the second AZD1222 dose. These receptors were obtained from an adult who received the AZD1222 COVID-19 vaccine.

This clone was recorded a few times. The rearrangement uses TRBV6-9 and TRBJ2-7; 9 positions agree with TRBD1. V lost 6 bases and J lost 2; bases outside the gene matches: 11. CDR3 size: 16 residues. Germline assignment: CDR1 MNHGY and CDR2 SVAAGI. The chain's CDR3 is CASSCAPGTGTYEQYF. CDR3 bases: TGTGCCAGCAGCTGCGCCCCCGGGACAGGGACCTACGAGCAGTACTTC.

CDR3 region: CASSFAGGDNYGYTF. CDR3 coding DNA: TGTGCCAGCAGTTTTGCAGGGGGAGACAACTATGGCTACACCTTC. V is TRBV28 and J is TRBJ1-2; 7 bases fit TRBD1. V was pared by 3 bases and J by 2 bases, with 6 bases of the junction left unmatched. The CDR3 length is 15 residues. From germline, CDR1 is MDHEN and CDR2 SYDVKM.

V gene TRBV23-1 combines with J gene TRBJ2-1; D perhaps matches TRBD1 (5 bases). TRBV23-1 is given ORF status, its function remaining uncertain. This CDR3 region has 16 residues. Deletions cut 0 bases from V and 6 bases from J, with 15 bases between. The CDR3, as DNA: TGCGCCAGCAGTCAATCTAGCCCAGGGCTCCCCAATGAGCAGTTCTTC. Amino acid sequence: CASSQSSPGLPNEQFF.

V and J are TRBV5-1 and TRBJ2-5, with D maybe TRBD1 (7 bases). Trimming stripped 0 bases from V and 4 bases from J, with 13 bases between. Looked up from germline, CDR1 is SGHRS and CDR2 is YFSETQ. CDR3 length: 15 amino acids. This chain's CDR3 is CASSLVQGRSETQYF. The CDR3, as DNA: TGCGCCAGCAGCTTGGTACAGGGGAGGTCAGAGACCCAGTACTTC.

The V and J genes are TRBV12-3 or TRBV12-4 and TRBJ1-6; D gene uncertain. V lost 5 bases to trimming and J lost 8 bases, with 7 bases between them. The length of the CDR3 is 12 residues. The CDR3 is CASSPPYSPLHF. For the CDR3, the DNA is TGTGCCAGCAGTCCGCCTTATTCACCCCTCCACTTT.

The genes are TRBV10-2 and TRBJ1-1, with D uncertain. Trimming pared 0 bases from V and 1 base from J, leaving 3 bases between. This CDR3 has 13 residues. CDR1 is WSHSY and CDR2 is SAAADI in the germline V gene. Here the CDR3 DNA reads TGCGCCAGCAGTGAGTCGAAGAACACTGAAGCTTTCTTT. Encoded protein: CASSESKNTEAFF.

This chain connects TRBV29-1 to TRBJ2-1; D uncertain. V lost 3 bases and J 3 bases, leaving 6 bases between the germline ends. The germline V gene has CDR1 SQVTM and CDR2 ANQGSEA. CDR3 length: 12 residues. In nucleotides, the CDR3 is TGCAGCGTTGATCAGTTCTACAATGAGCAGTTCTTC. Amino acids: CSVDQFYNEQFF.

The chain combines TRBV7-9 with TRBJ1-5; 8 bases fit TRBD1. J lost 7 bases, V lost 5 bases, and 10 bases had no gene match. Per germline, CDR1 SEHNR and CDR2 FQNEAQ (reference sequence). The CDR3 consists of 15 residues. The CDR3 DNA follows: TGTGCCAGCAGCCGACTCGGACAGGGAGGACAGCCCCAGCATTTT. Translating gives CASSRLGQGGQPQHF.

The chain recombines TRBV6-4 with TRBJ2-6; D gene uncertain. Germline V gene lookup returns CDR1 MRHNA and CDR2 SNTAGT. The CDR3 length is 14 residues. V was shortened by 5 bases and J by 2 bases, with 7 bases between the two germline ends. The CDR3 protein is CASSRSPGANVLTF. The CDR3 nucleotides are TGTGCCAGCAGTCGATCCCCTGGGGCCAACGTCCTGACTTTC.